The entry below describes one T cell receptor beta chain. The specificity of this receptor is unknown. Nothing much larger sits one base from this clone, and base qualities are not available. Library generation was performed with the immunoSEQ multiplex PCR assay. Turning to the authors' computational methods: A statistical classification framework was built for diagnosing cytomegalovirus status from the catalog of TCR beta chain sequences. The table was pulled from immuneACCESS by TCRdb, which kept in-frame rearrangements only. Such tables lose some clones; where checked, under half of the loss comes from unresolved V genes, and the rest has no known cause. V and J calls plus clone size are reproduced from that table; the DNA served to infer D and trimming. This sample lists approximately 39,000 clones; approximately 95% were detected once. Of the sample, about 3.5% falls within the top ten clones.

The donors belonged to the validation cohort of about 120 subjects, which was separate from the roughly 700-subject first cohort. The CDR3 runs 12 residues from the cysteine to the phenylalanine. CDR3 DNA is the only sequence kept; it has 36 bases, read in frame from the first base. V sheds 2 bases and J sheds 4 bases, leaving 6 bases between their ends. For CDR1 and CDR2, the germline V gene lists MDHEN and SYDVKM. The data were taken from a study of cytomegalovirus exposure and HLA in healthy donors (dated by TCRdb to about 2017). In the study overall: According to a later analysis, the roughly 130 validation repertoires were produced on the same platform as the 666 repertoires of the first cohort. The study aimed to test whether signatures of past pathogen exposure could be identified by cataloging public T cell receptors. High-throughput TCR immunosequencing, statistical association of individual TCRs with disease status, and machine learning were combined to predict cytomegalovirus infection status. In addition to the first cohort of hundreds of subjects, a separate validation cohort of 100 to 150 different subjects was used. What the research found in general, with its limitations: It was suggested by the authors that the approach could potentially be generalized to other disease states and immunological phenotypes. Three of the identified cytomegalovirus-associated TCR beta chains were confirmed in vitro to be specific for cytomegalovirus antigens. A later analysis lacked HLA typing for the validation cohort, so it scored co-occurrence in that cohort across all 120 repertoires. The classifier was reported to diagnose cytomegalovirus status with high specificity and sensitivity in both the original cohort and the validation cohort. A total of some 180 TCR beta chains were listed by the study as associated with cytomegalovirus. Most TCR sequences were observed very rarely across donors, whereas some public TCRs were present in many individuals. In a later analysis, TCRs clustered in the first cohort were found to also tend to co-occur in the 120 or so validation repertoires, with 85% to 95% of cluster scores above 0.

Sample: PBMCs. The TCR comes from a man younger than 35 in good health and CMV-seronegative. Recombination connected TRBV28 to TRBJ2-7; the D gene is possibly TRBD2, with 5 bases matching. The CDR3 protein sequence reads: CASSLLAYEQYF. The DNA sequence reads TGTGCCAGCAGTTTACTAGCTTACGAGCAGTACTTC.